This T cell receptor (beta chain) was captured in a study of T cells in Graves' hyperthyroidism and ophthalmopathy. Patients showing uncontrolled infection, other autoimmune disease, pregnancy or lactation were ineligible. The PBMCs had their origin in approximately 10 ml of fresh peripheral blood. Overall study results and limits: The model anticipated ophthalmopathy a median about six months pre-onset.

The source material, RNA transcripts, was used to amplify TCR beta CDR3 regions. The HTBI set primed first-round TCR CDR3 RT-PCR. In TCRdb, the multiplex PCR reads were re-called with MiXCR into one record per CDR3 protein. The sample lists about 380,000 distinct CDR3 sequences, around 18% occurring once. Germline loops: CDR1 MDHEN, CDR2 SYDVKM. The CDR3 totals 14 residues. V was cut by 8 bases and J by 1 base, with 14 bases left in between. A word on this clonotype: Its antigen is as yet unknown.

This sequence originates from a man in his late teens or twenties with Graves' ophthalmopathy. Sequencing was done on a sample of blood. The rearrangement links TRBV28 to TRBJ1-2; possible D gene TRBD1, 6 bases. CDR3 coding DNA: TGTGCCAGCTCGTTCAGGGGAGATAACTATGGCTACACCTTC. Translation: CASSFRGDNYGYTF.